These 6 T cell receptor beta chains originate from one sample sequenced in a study of blood T cell repertoires in COVID-19. Measured with immunoSEQ multiplex PCR; TCRdb has only the in-frame clones, and not every one. The table has about 100,000 clones, around 87% seen once. Sequencing input: peripheral blood. These receptors were collected from a woman in her 30s with acute or convalescent COVID-19.

The chain uses TRBV11-3 and TRBJ2-5; D is perhaps TRBD2 (6 bases). Germline V gives CDR1 SGHNT, CDR2 YENEEA. This CDR3 spans 16 amino acids. Trimming shortened V by 2 bases and J by 5 bases, and 18 bases separated the two germline ends. CDR3 DNA sequence: TGTGCCAGCAGCTTATCCCCATTCAGGGAGGTGGAGACCCAGTACTTC. Encoded protein: CASSLSPFREVETQYF.

The chain employs TRBV5-4 and TRBJ2-3, with 8 bases lining up with TRBD2. The V and J ends lost 2 bases and 2 bases, in that order; junction bases with no gene match: 1. CDR3 length equals 14 residues. CDR1 is SGHNT and CDR2 is YYREEE in the germline V gene (reference sequence). CDR3 amino acids: CASSLLAVTDTQYF. In DNA, the CDR3 is TGTGCCAGCAGCTTACTAGCGGTCACAGATACGCAGTATTTT. Drawing the rest from reference TRBV5-4 and TRBJ2-3, the complete variable domain is ETGVTQSPTHLIKTRGQQVTLRCSSQSGHNTVSWYQQALGQGPQFIFQYYREEENGRGNFPPRFSGLQFPNYSSELNVNALELDDSALYLCASSLLAVTDTQYFGPGTRLTVL.

The rearrangement links TRBV25-1 to TRBJ1-1; D possibly corresponds to TRBD1 (5 bases). The germline CDR1 and CDR2 sequences are MGHDK and SYGVNS. Trimming shortened V by 2 bases and J by 2 bases, and 15 bases separated the two germline ends. This CDR3 spans 16 amino acids. Here the CDR3 reads CASSERTDGANTEAFF. The CDR3 DNA follows: TGTGCCAGCAGTGAACGGACGGATGGGGCCAACACTGAAGCTTTCTTT. The entire variable domain, with the rest obtained from reference TRBV25-1 and TRBJ1-1, is as follows: EADIYQTPRYLVIGTGKKITLECSQTMGHDKMYWYQQDPGMELHLIHYSYGVNSTEKGDLSSESTVSRIRTEHFPLTLESARPSHTSQYLCASSERTDGANTEAFFGQGTRLTVV.

The chain couples TRBV6-5 to TRBJ1-6; tentative D call: TRBD1 (5 bases). V was clipped by 1 base and J by 8 bases, with 12 bases between them. The germline CDR1 and CDR2 sequences are MNHEY and SVGAGI. The CDR3 extends over 15 amino acids. The CDR3 is CASSYLGQTHSPLHF. The CDR3 DNA sequence: TGTGCCAGCAGTTACTTGGGGCAGACGCATTCACCCCTCCACTTT.

The rearrangement links TRBV28 to TRBJ2-7; TRBD2 agrees at 12 bases. CDR3 length equals 15 residues. The V gene end was trimmed by 6 bases and the J gene end by 4 bases; junction bases not matched to a gene: 7. From germline, CDR1 is MDHEN and CDR2 SYDVKM. CDR3 sequence reads: CASRTSGGTGYEQYF. Written as DNA, the CDR3 is TGTGCCAGCAGAACTAGCGGGGGGACCGGGTACGAGCAGTACTTC. The entire variable domain, with the rest obtained from reference TRBV28 and TRBJ2-7, is as follows: DVKVTQSSRYLVKRTGEKVFLECVQDMDHENMFWYRQDPGLGLRLIYFSYDVKMKEKGDIPEGYSVSREKKERFSLILESASTNQTSMYLCASRTSGGTGYEQYFGPGTRLTVT.

The CDR3 here is CASSRGQPTEAFF. DNA for the CDR3: TGCGCCAGCAGCCGAGGACAGCCCACTGAAGCTTTCTTT. V is TRBV4-1 and J is TRBJ1-1; the D gene is possibly TRBD1 (6 bases). The CDR3 spans 13 residues. V lost 4 bases and J lost 4, with 10 bases in between. Germline CDR1 MGHRA, CDR2 YSYEKL.